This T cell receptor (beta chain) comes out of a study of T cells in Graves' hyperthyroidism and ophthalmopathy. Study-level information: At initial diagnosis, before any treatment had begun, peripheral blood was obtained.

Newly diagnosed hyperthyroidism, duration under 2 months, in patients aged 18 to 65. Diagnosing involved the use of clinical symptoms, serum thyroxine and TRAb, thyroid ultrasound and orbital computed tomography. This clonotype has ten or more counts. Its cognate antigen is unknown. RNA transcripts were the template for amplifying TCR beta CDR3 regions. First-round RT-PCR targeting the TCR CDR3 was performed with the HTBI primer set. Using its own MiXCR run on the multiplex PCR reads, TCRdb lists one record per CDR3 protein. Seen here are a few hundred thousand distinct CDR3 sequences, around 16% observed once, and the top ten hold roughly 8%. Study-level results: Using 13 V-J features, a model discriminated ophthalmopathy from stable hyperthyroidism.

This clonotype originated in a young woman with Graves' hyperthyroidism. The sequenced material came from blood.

CDR3 DNA: TGCAGTGCCGAGGGAGATTCCCACTACGAGCAGTACTTC. Protein product: CSAEGDSHYEQYF. This chain uses TRBV20-1 with TRBJ2-7; a possible D gene is TRBD2 (5 bases). The CDR3 loop spans 13 amino acids. The V gene's germline CDR1 is DFQATT and CDR2 SNEGSKA (reference sequence). The V and J ends lost 6 bases and 3 bases respectively, with 15 bases between them.